Listed below are T cell receptor beta chains from one sample, sequenced in a study of T cell repertoires in cytomegalovirus infection. One entry per CDR3 protein, called by TCRdb with MiXCR from the reads. The table records fewer than 200,000 distinct CDR3 sequences, approximately 20% of them present only once. Sequenced sample: PBMCs. These receptors were taken from a human donor in good health (CMV status not recorded). Some clones in this sample may be carry-over from other donors' samples. Both conserved end residues are part of each CDR3. The order of the fields is V gene, J gene, CDR3 length, CDR3 protein.

v_call: TRBV6-1; j_call: TRBJ1-1; cdr3_length: 14; cdr3_aa: CASRTDRRNTEAFF
v_call: TRBV5-6; j_call: TRBJ1-2; cdr3_length: 12; cdr3_aa: CASSFRGGGYTF
v_call: TRBV5-5; j_call: TRBJ2-1; cdr3_length: 14; cdr3_aa: CASSPGTSSNEQFF
v_call: TRBV12-3/TRBV12-4; j_call: TRBJ2-5; cdr3_length: 15; cdr3_aa: CASSLAGGRMETQYF
v_call: TRBV7-3; j_call: TRBJ2-2; cdr3_length: 12; cdr3_aa: CASSSDNGELFF
v_call: TRBV5-5; j_call: TRBJ1-5; cdr3_length: 14; cdr3_aa: CVSSLTGSNQPQHF
v_call: TRBV7-2; j_call: TRBJ2-7; cdr3_length: 13; cdr3_aa: CASSQGQGTAQYF
v_call: TRBV7-6; j_call: TRBJ2-7; cdr3_length: 16; cdr3_aa: CASSHVKAGVSYEQYF
v_call: TRBV5-1; j_call: TRBJ2-3; cdr3_length: 13; cdr3_aa: CASSRQISDTQYF
v_call: TRBV6-2/TRBV6-3; j_call: TRBJ2-1; cdr3_length: 12; cdr3_aa: CASSKRAVEQFF
v_call: TRBV7-2; j_call: TRBJ2-7; cdr3_length: 15; cdr3_aa: CASSSAVAGGYEQYF
v_call: TRBV7-2; j_call: TRBJ2-1; cdr3_length: 15; cdr3_aa: CASSRGQFGYDEQFF
v_call: TRBV29-1; j_call: TRBJ2-1; cdr3_length: 17; cdr3_aa: CSVGLPQTGTYNNEQFF
v_call: TRBV12-5; j_call: TRBJ2-7; cdr3_length: 13; cdr3_aa: CASGLGTIYEQYF
v_call: TRBV19; j_call: TRBJ2-1; cdr3_length: 15; cdr3_aa: CASRTPASPYNEQFF
v_call: TRBV7-2; j_call: TRBJ1-6; cdr3_length: 15; cdr3_aa: CASNQQVSYNSPLHF
v_call: TRBV7-8; j_call: TRBJ1-6; cdr3_length: 17; cdr3_aa: CASSLDRSLSYNSPLHF
v_call: TRBV10-3; j_call: TRBJ2-2; cdr3_length: 15; cdr3_aa: CAISEVTGGTGELFF
v_call: TRBV7-2; j_call: TRBJ1-4; cdr3_length: 18; cdr3_aa: CASSLHGPGQGWGEKLFF
v_call: TRBV6-8; j_call: TRBJ1-2; cdr3_length: 15; cdr3_aa: CASSSDRLGHYGYTF
v_call: TRBV6-6; j_call: TRBJ2-7; cdr3_length: 13; cdr3_aa: CASSYSRVDEQYF
v_call: TRBV7-2; j_call: TRBJ2-3; cdr3_length: 14; cdr3_aa: CASSSPAGSDTQYF
v_call: TRBV7-3; j_call: TRBJ2-1; cdr3_length: 18; cdr3_aa: CASSSGRRGPLGSNEQFF
v_call: TRBV10-3; j_call: TRBJ1-1; cdr3_length: 14; cdr3_aa: CAISESPGNTEAFF
v_call: TRBV20-1; j_call: TRBJ1-2; cdr3_length: 14; cdr3_aa: CSARRQATNYGYTF
v_call: TRBV20-1; j_call: TRBJ2-1; cdr3_length: 14; cdr3_aa: CSARDPSGGNEQFF
v_call: TRBV2; j_call: TRBJ1-2; cdr3_length: 15; cdr3_aa: CASSERLEGAKGYTF
v_call: TRBV20-1; j_call: TRBJ1-4; cdr3_length: 14; cdr3_aa: CSARDGSVGEKLFF
v_call: TRBV7-9; j_call: TRBJ2-3; cdr3_length: 14; cdr3_aa: CASSLEAGADTQYF
v_call: TRBV12-3/TRBV12-4; j_call: TRBJ2-1; cdr3_length: 14; cdr3_aa: CASSFGKSYNEQFF
v_call: TRBV6-2/TRBV6-3; j_call: TRBJ1-1; cdr3_length: 12; cdr3_aa: CASSTDRREAFF
v_call: TRBV5-1; j_call: TRBJ2-2; cdr3_length: 14; cdr3_aa: CASSLAANTGELFF
v_call: TRBV5-6; j_call: TRBJ1-4; cdr3_length: 14; cdr3_aa: CASFRWTGVEKLFF
v_call: TRBV19; j_call: TRBJ1-2; cdr3_length: 13; cdr3_aa: CASSITTNYGYTF
v_call: TRBV7-3; j_call: TRBJ2-5; cdr3_length: 14; cdr3_aa: CASSLTGGVETQYF
v_call: TRBV7-2; j_call: TRBJ1-1; cdr3_length: 16; cdr3_aa: CASSPKGGRGGTEAFF
v_call: TRBV11-2; j_call: TRBJ2-2; cdr3_length: 18; cdr3_aa: CASSLTVGRTRGAGELFF
v_call: TRBV7-3; j_call: TRBJ2-7; cdr3_length: 15; cdr3_aa: CASSLLRQGAQEQYF
v_call: TRBV2; j_call: TRBJ1-1; cdr3_length: 14; cdr3_aa: CASSDRLGDTEAFF
v_call: TRBV12-3/TRBV12-4; j_call: TRBJ2-7; cdr3_length: 13; cdr3_aa: CASSLSRTGEQYF
v_call: TRBV2; j_call: TRBJ2-1; cdr3_length: 16; cdr3_aa: CASSNPLATTYNEQFF
v_call: TRBV12-3/TRBV12-4; j_call: TRBJ1-3; cdr3_length: 14; cdr3_aa: CASSPQGSGNTIYF
v_call: TRBV5-5; j_call: TRBJ1-2; cdr3_length: 15; cdr3_aa: CASSRPTGALYGYTF
v_call: TRBV7-2; j_call: TRBJ1-6; cdr3_length: 14; cdr3_aa: CASSPRQGNSPLHF
v_call: TRBV28; j_call: TRBJ2-7; cdr3_length: 15; cdr3_aa: CASSFRGQASYEQYF